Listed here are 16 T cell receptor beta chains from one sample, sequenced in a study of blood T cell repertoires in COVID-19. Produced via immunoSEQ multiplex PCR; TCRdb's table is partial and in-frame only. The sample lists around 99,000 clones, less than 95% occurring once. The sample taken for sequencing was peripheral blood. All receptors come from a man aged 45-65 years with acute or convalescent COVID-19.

The DNA of the CDR3 is TGTGCCAGCAGAATACCGGGACAGGGGGCCTATGGCTACACCTTC. This gives the protein CASRIPGQGAYGYTF. The chain links TRBV6-5 to TRBJ1-2; 12 positions match TRBD1. Germline V gene data show CDR1 as MNHEY and CDR2 as SVGAGI. The CDR3 is 15 residues long. Unmatched junction bases numbered 6, after V lost 6 bases and J lost 4 bases.

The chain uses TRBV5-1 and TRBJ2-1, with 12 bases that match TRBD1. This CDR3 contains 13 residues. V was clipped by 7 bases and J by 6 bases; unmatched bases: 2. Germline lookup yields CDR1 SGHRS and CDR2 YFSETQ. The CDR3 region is CASGTGGFNEQFF. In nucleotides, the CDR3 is TGCGCCAGCGGGACAGGGGGCTTCAATGAGCAGTTCTTC.

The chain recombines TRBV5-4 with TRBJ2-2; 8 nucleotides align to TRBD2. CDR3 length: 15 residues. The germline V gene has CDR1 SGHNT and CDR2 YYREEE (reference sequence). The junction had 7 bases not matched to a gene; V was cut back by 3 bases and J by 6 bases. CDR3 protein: CASSWQGLVPGELFF. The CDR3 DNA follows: TGTGCCAGCAGCTGGCAGGGACTAGTCCCCGGGGAGCTGTTTTTT.

The CDR3 region is CASRRGASSYEQYF. The CDR3 bases are TGTGCCAGCAGACGCGGAGCGAGCTCCTACGAGCAGTACTTC. This chain links TRBV5-5 with TRBJ2-7, with D unresolved. The V end was cut by 5 bases, the J end by 0 bases, with 12 bases between. The CDR3 is made up of 14 amino acids. Germline V gives CDR1 SGHKS, CDR2 YYEKEE (reference sequence).

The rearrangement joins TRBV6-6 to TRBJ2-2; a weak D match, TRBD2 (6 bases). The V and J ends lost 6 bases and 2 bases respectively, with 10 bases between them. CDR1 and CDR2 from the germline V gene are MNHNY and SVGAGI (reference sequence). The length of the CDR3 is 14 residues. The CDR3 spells CASRPGLNTGELFF. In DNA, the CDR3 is TGTGCCAGCAGACCTGGACTAAACACCGGGGAGCTGTTTTTT.

CDR3 region: CASSSGRDRGLNTEAFF. Here the CDR3 DNA reads TGTGCCAGCAGCTCTGGGCGGGACAGGGGATTGAACACTGAAGCTTTCTTT. This sequence joins TRBV5-4 and TRBJ1-1, with 10 bases that match TRBD1. The germline V gene encodes CDR1 SGHNT and CDR2 YYREEE (reference sequence). The CDR3 consists of 17 residues. V shed 3 bases, J shed 0 bases, and the junction held 8 bases outside the gene matches.

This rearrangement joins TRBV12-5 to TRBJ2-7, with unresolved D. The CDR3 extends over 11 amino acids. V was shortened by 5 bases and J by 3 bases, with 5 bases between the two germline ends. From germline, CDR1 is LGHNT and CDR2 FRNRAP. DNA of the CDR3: TGTGCTAGTGGTGTCAACTACGAGCAGTACTTC. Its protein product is CASGVNYEQYF.

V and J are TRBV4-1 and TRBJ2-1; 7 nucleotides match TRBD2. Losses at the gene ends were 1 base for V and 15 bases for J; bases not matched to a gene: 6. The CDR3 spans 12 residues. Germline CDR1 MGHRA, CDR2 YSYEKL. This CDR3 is CASSQAGLLRFF. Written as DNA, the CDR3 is TGCGCCAGCAGCCAAGCGGGACTACTTAGGTTCTTC.

CDR3 protein: CASSLREGTEAFF. The CDR3 DNA reads TGTGCCAGCAGCCTACGGGAGGGGACTGAAGCTTTCTTT. This chain joins TRBV6-6 and TRBJ1-1; a weak D match, TRBD1 (5 bases). CDR3 size: 13 residues. CDR1 MNHNY and CDR2 SVGAGI come from the germline V gene (reference sequence). V was clipped by 6 bases and J by 5 bases, with 13 bases between them.

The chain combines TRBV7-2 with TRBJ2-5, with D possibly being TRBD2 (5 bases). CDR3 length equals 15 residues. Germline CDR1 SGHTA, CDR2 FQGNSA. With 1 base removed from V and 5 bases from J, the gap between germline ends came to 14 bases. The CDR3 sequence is CASSLGGAAEETQYF. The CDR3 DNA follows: TGTGCCAGCAGCTTAGGGGGAGCCGCGGAGGAGACCCAGTACTTC.

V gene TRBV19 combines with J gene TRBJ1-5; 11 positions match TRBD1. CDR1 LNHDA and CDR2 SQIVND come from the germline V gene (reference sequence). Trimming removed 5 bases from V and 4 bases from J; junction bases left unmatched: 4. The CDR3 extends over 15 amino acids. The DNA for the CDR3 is TGTGCCAGTAGTCCGGGACAGGGGGTTAATCAGCCCCAGCATTTT. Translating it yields CASSPGQGVNQPQHF.

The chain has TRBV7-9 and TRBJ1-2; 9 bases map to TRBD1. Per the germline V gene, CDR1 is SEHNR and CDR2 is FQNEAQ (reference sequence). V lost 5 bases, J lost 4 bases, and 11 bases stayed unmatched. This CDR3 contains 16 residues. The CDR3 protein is CASSPQPGQGIYGYTF. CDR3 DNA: TGTGCCAGCAGCCCGCAGCCGGGACAGGGAATCTATGGCTACACCTTC.

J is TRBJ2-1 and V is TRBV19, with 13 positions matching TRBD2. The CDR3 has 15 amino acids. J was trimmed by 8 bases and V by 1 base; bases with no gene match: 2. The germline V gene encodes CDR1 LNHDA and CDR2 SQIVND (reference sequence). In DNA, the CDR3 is TGTGCCAGTAGTATAGGGACTAGCGGGAGTTATGAGCAGTTCTTC. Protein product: CASSIGTSGSYEQFF.

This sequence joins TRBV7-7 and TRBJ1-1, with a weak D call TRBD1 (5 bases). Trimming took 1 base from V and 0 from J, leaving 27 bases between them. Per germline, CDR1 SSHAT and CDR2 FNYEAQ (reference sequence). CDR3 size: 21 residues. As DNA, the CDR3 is TGTGCCAGCAGCTTAGGTATTTACGGGACCGGGACTCCGGGATTGAACACTGAAGCTTTCTTT. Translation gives CASSLGIYGTGTPGLNTEAFF.

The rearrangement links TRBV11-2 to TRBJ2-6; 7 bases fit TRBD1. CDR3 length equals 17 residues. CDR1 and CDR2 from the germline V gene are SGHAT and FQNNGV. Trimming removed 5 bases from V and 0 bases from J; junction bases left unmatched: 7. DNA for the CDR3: TGTGCCAGCAGCAGGACAGGTCAAATCTCTGGGGCCAACGTCCTGACTTTC. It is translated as CASSRTGQISGANVLTF.

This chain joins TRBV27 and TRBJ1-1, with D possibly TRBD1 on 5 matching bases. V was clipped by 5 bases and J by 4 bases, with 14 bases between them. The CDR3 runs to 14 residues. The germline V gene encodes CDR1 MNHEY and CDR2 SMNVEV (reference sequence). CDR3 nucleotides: TGTGCCAGCAGTCAAGGGGTTGACGGCACTGAAGCTTTCTTT. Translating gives CASSQGVDGTEAFF.